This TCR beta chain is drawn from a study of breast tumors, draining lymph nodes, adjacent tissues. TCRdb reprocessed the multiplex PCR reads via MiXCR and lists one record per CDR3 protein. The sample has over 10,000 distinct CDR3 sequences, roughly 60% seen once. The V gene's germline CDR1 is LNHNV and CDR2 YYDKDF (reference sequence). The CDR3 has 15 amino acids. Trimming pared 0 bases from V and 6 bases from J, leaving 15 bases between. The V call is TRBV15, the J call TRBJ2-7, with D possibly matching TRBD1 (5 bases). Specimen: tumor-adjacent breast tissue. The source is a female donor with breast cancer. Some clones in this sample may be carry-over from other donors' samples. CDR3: CATSRDRTPLGEQYF. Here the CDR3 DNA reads TGTGCCACCAGCAGAGATCGGACACCGCTGGGCGAGCAGTACTTC.